This T cell receptor (beta chain) was identified in a study of T cell changes during pregnancy in multiple sclerosis. This clone has a single count. The germline V gene has CDR1 GTSNPN and CDR2 SVGIG (reference sequence). The V end lost 3 bases, the J end lost 4 bases, and 15 bases lay between the germline ends. The CDR3 is 14 amino acids. The data were produced by immunoSEQ multiplex PCR, yet TCRdb's version contains in-frame clones alone and is incomplete. The sample contains tens of thousands of clones, nearly 95% of which appear only once. The receptor was isolated from a female donor with multiple sclerosis, enrolled in a pregnancy study. The material sequenced was peripheral blood, taken in the third trimester of pregnancy. The genes are TRBV30 and TRBJ1-2; D may be TRBD1 (6 bases). In DNA, the CDR3 is TGTGCCTGGAGCGCGGGGGGACAAGTCTATGGCTACACCTTC. Translated: CAWSAGGQVYGYTF.